The TCR beta chain under discussion was sequenced for a study of identifying expanded T cells in peripheral blood. Healthy donors had no documented immune events, such as infections, while sampled. Measured with immunoSEQ multiplex PCR; TCRdb has only the in-frame clones, and not every one. This sample yields some 100,000 clones, of which approximately 88% are seen a single time; roughly 6% belongs to the top ten. Broader study findings: Over about two and four weeks, about 17 and 20 clones changed, versus roughly 1.1 between replicates. Variance in clone template counts between roughly two-week samples significantly increased with total template count across all healthy donors.

With respect to this clone: Its antigen is not identified.

The TCR was taken from a person aged 18 to 75 in good health. The sample consisted of blood.

CDR3 sequence: CASSLGGSLNEKLFF. Written as DNA, the CDR3 is TGCGCCAGCAGCTTGGGGGGGAGTCTTAATGAAAAACTGTTTTTT. The rearrangement links TRBV5-1 to TRBJ1-4; D possibly corresponds to TRBD1 (5 bases). This CDR3 spans 15 amino acids. CDR1 is SGHRS and CDR2 is YFSETQ in the germline V gene. The V end was cut by 0 bases, the J end by 4 bases, with 10 bases between.